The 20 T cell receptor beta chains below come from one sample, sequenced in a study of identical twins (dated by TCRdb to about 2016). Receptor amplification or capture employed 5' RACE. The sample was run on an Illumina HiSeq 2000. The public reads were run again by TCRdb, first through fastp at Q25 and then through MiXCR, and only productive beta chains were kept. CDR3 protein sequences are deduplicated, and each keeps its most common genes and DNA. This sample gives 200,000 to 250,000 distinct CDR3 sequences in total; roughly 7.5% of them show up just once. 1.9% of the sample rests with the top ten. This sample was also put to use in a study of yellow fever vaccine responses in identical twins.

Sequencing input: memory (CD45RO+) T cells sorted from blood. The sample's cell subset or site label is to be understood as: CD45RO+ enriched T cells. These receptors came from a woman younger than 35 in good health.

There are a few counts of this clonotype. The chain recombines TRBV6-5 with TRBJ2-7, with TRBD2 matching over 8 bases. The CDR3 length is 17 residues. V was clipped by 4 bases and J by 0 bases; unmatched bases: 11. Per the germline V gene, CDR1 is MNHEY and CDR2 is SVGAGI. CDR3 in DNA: TGTGCCAGCAGTTTTAGGAGACTAGCGTCGAGCTCCTACGAGCAGTACTTC. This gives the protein CASSFRRLASSSYEQYF.

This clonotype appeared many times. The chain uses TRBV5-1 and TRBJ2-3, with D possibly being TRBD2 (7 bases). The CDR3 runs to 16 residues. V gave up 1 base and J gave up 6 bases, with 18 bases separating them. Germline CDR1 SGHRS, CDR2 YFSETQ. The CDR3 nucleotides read TGCGCCAGCAGCTTGCTTGCGGGGGCGGGATCCGATACGCAGTATTTT. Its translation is CASSLLAGAGSDTQYF.

This CDR3 reads CSASGGGFNEQYF. CDR3 nucleotide sequence: TGCAGTGCTAGCGGGGGTGGATTCAACGAGCAGTACTTC. The J gene is TRBJ2-7, the V gene TRBV20-1, with TRBD2 as a possible D gene (6 bases). V lost 3 bases and J 5 bases, leaving 14 bases between the germline ends. The length of the CDR3 is 13 residues. The germline gives CDR1 DFQATT, CDR2 SNEGSKA (reference sequence).

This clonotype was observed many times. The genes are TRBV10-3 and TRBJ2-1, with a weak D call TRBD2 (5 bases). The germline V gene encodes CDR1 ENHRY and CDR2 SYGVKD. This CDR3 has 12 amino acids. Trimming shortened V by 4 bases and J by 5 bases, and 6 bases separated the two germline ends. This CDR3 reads CAISGGDNEQFF. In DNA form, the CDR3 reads TGTGCCATCAGTGGGGGAGACAATGAGCAGTTCTTC.

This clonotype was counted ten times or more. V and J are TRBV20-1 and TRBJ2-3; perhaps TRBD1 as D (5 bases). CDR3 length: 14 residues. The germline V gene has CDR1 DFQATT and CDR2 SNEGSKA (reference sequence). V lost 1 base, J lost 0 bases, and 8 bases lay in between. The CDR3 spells CSARAGSSTDTQYF. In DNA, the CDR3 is TGCAGTGCTAGAGCAGGGTCTAGCACAGATACGCAGTATTTT.

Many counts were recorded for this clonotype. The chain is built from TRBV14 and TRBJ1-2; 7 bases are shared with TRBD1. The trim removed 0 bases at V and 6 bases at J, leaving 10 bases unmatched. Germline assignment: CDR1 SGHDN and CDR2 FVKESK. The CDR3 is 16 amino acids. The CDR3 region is CASSQDLRGDSHGYTF. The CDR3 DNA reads TGTGCCAGCAGCCAAGATCTTCGGGGGGACAGCCATGGCTACACCTTC.

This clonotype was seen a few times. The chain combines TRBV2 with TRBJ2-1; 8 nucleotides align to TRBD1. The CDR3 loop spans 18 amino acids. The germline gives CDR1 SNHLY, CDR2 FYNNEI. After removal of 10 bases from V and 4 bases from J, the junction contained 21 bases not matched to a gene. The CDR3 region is CATGGWTGLFPPYNEQFF. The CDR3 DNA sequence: TGTGCCACAGGGGGCTGGACAGGGCTTTTCCCTCCATACAATGAGCAGTTCTTC.

The CDR3 nucleotides are TGCAGTGCTACTCGTCCCGGGACAGGGACCTACGAGCAGTACTTC. It codes for CSATRPGTGTYEQYF. The chain carries TRBV20-1 and TRBJ2-7, with 9 bases lining up with TRBD1. The germline gives CDR1 DFQATT, CDR2 SNEGSKA (reference sequence). The junction had 9 bases not matched to a gene; V was cut back by 4 bases and J by 2 bases. This CDR3 has 15 amino acids.

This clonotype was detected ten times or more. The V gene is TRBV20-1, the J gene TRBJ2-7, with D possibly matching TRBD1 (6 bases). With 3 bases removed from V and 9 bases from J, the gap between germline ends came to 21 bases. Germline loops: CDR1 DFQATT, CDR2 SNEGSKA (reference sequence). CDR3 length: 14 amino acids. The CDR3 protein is CSASPLGDTGMQYF. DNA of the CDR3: TGCAGTGCTAGTCCTCTAGGGGACACCGGAATGCAGTACTTC.

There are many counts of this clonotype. The CDR3, as DNA: TGCAGCGTTTGGGTCGACGAGCAGTACTTC. Translated, it gives CSVWVDEQYF. This chain joins TRBV29-1 and TRBJ2-7; D is ambiguous. Looked up from germline, CDR1 is SQVTM and CDR2 is ANQGSEA. The CDR3 has 10 amino acids. Trimming removed 5 bases at V and 5 bases at J, with 7 bases between.

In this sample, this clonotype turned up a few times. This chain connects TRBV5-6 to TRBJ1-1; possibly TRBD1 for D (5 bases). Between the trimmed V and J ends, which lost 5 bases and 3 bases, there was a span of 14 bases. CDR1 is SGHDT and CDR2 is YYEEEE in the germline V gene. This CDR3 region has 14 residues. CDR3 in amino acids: CASRIRRDYTEAFF. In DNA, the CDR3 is TGTGCCAGCAGAATACGCAGGGATTACACTGAAGCTTTCTTT.

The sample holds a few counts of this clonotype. This CDR3 is CASSPAGINEQFF. Here the CDR3 DNA reads TGTGCCAGCTCACCAGCGGGAATCAATGAGCAGTTCTTC. The chain is built from TRBV18 and TRBJ2-1, with D possibly matching TRBD2 (6 bases). CDR3 size: 13 residues. Per germline, CDR1 KGHSH and CDR2 LQKENI. Trimming stripped 2 bases from V and 6 bases from J, with 8 bases between.

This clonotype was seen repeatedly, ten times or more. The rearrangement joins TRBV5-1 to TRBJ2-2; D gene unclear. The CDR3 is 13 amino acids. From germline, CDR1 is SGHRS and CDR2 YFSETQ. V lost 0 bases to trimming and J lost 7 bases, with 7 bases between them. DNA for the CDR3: TGCGCCAGCAGCTTGGGTCCTAACGGGGAGCTGTTTTTT. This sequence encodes CASSLGPNGELFF.

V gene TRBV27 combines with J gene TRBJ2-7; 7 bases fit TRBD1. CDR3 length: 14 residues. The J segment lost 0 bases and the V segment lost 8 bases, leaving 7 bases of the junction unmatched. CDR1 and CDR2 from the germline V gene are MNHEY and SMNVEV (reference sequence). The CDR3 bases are TGTGCCAGCGGACTGACAGGGCCCTCCTACGAGCAGTACTTC. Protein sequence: CASGLTGPSYEQYF.

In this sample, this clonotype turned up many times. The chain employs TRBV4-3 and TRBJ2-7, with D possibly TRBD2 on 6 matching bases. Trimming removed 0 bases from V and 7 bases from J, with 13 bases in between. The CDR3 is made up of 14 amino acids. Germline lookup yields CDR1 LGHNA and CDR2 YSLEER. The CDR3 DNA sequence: TGCGCCAGCAGCCAAGATTTCCTAGCGAGGGAGCAGTACTTC. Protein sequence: CASSQDFLAREQYF.

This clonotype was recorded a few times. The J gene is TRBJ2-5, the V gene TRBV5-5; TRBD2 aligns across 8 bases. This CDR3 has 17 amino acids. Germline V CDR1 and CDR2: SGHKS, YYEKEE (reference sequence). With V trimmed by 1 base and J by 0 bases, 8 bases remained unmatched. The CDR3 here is CASSLSVGGGYQETQYF. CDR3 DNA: TGTGCCAGCAGCTTGTCTGTCGGGGGGGGGTACCAAGAGACCCAGTACTTC.

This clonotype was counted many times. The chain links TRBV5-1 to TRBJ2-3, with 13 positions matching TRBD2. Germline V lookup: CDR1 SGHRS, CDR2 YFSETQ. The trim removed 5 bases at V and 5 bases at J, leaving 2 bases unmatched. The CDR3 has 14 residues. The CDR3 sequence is CASSGLAGEDTQYF. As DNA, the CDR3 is TGCGCCAGCAGTGGACTAGCGGGGGAAGATACGCAGTATTTT.

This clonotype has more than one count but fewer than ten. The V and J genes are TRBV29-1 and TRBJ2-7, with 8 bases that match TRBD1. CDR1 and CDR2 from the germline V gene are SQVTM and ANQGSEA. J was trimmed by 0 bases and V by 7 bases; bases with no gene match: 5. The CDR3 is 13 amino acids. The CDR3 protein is CSAQGANSYEQYF. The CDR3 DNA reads TGCAGCGCCCAGGGGGCTAACTCCTACGAGCAGTACTTC.

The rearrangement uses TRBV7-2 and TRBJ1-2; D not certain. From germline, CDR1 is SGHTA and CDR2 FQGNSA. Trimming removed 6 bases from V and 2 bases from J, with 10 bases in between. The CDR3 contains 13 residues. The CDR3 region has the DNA TGTGCCAGCAGACACCCACTAAACTATGGCTACACCTTC. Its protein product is CASRHPLNYGYTF.

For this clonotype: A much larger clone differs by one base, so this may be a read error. The CDR3 loop reads CATSQVSLFSGELFF. As DNA, the CDR3 is TGTGCCACCAGCCAAGTCAGCCTTTTTAGCGGGGAGCTGTTTTTT. The chain joins TRBV3-1 to TRBJ2-2; D gene ambiguous. In germline, CDR1 is LGHDT, CDR2 YNNKEL (reference sequence). The CDR3 covers 15 residues.